This TCR beta chain was observed in a study of T cells in Graves' hyperthyroidism and ophthalmopathy. Stable Graves' hyperthyroidism denoted no ophthalmopathy progression over 18 months. Aged 18 to 65, the patients had hyperthyroidism that was newly diagnosed and had lasted under 2 months. Investigators excluded patients with uncontrolled infection, other autoimmune disease, pregnancy or lactation. PBMCs were sourced from approximately 9 ml fresh peripheral blood. This clonotype was found many times. The CDR3 is 19 residues long. J lost 5 bases, V lost 4 bases, and 20 bases had no gene match. RNA transcripts provided the source from which TCR beta CDR3 regions were amplified. TCR CDR3 regions were first amplified by RT-PCR with HTBI primers. TCRdb itself ran the multiplex PCR reads through MiXCR, one entry per CDR3 protein. The sample carries 600,000 to 900,000 distinct CDR3 sequences, about a sixth recorded once.

The material sequenced was blood. The chain combines TRBV12-3 or TRBV12-4 with TRBJ2-5, with 9 bases matching TRBD2. This TCR derives from a man in his late teens or twenties with Graves' hyperthyroidism. CDR3 in amino acids: CASSSPAWASGKEEETQYF. CDR3 nucleotides: TGTGCCAGCAGTTCCCCGGCTTGGGCTAGCGGGAAGGAGGAGGAGACCCAGTACTTC.